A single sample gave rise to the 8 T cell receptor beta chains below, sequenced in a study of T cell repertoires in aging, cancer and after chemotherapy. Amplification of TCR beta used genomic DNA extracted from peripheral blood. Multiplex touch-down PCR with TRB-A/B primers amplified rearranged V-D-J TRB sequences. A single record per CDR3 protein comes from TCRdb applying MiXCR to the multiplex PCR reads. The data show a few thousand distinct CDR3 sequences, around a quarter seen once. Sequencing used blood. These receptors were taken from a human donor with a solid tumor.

The CDR3 nucleotides are TGTGCCAGCAGCCTGAGCACAGATACGCAGTATTTT. Translated, it gives CASSLSTDTQYF. The V gene is TRBV7-9, the J gene TRBJ2-3; D remains ambiguous. This CDR3 is built from 12 residues. Germline V CDR1 and CDR2: SEHNR, FQNEAQ (reference sequence). Trimming took off 5 bases at V and 0 bases at J, with 3 bases between the two ends. Combining the CDR3 with reference TRBV7-9 and TRBJ2-3 gives the whole variable domain DTGVSQNPRHKITKRGQNVTFRCDPISEHNRLYWYRQTLGQGPEFLTYFQNEAQLEKSRLLSDRFSAERPKGSFSTLEIQRTEQGDSAMYLCASSLSTDTQYFGPGTRLTVL.

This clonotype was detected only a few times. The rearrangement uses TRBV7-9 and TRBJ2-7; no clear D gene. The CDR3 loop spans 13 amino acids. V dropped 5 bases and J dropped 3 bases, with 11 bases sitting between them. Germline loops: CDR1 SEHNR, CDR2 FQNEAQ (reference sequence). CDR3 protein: CASSPKGLYEQYF. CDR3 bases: TGTGCCAGCAGCCCCAAGGGTCTCTACGAGCAGTACTTC.

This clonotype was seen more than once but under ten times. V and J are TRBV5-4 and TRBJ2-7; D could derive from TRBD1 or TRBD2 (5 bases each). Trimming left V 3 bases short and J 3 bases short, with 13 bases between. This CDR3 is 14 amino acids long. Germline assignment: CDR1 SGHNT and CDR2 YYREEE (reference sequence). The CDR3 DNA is TGTGCCAGCAGCTCGTCCGGGGCCCTCTACGAGCAGTACTTC. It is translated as CASSSSGALYEQYF. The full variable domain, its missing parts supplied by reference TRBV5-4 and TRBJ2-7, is ETGVTQSPTHLIKTRGQQVTLRCSSQSGHNTVSWYQQALGQGPQFIFQYYREEENGRGNFPPRFSGLQFPNYSSELNVNALELDDSALYLCASSSSGALYEQYFGPGTRLTVT.

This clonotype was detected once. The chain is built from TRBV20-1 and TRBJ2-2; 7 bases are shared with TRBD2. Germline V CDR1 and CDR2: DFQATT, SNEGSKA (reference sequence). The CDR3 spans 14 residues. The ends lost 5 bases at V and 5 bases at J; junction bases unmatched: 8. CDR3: CSAPRPGGTGELFF. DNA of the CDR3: TGCAGTGCTCCTCGGCCGGGGGGAACCGGGGAGCTGTTTTTT.

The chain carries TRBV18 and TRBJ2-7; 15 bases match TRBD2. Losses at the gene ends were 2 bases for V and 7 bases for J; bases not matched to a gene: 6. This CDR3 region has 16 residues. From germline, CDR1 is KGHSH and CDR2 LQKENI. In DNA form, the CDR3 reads TGTGCCAGCTCACCAGGACTAGCGGGAGGGCCGAGGGAGCAGTACTTC. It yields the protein CASSPGLAGGPREQYF.

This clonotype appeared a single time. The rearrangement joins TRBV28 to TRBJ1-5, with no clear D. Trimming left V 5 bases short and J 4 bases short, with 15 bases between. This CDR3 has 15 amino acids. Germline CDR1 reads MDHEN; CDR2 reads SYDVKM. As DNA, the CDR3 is TGTGCCAGCAGTACCATAGACGGACGAAATCAGCCCCAGCATTTT. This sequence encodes CASSTIDGRNQPQHF.

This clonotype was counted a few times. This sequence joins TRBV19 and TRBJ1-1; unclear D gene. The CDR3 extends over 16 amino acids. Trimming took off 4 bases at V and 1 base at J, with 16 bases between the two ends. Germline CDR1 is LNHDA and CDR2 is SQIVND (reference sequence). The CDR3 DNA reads TGTGCCAGTAGTAGATTGAATGGGTATACGAACACTGAAGCTTTCTTT. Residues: CASSRLNGYTNTEAFF.

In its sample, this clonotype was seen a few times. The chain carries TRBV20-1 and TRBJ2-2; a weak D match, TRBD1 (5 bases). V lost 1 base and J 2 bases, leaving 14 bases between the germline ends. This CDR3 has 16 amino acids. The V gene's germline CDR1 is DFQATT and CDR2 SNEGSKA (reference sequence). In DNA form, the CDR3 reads TGCAGTGCTAGAGGGTTAGGGGCAGTCAACACCGGGGAGCTGTTTTTT. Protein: CSARGLGAVNTGELFF.